This T cell receptor beta chain was observed in a study of blood T cells in healthy people across ages. This CDR3 has 13 residues. Germline values: CDR1 ENHRY, CDR2 SYGVKD. The germline V and J ends were trimmed by 2 bases and 5 bases, with 9 bases remaining between them. The authors ran a second PCR of roughly 6 to 12 cycles using a sample-barcoded 5' primer and a J-beta primer mix. TCRdb reprocessed the 5' RACE reads with MiXCR, giving one entry per CDR3 protein. There are 1.5 million to 2 million distinct CDR3 sequences in the sample; about 50% occur only once, and 2.1% lies in the top ten. This TCR derives from a woman aged 40-49 years in good health. This chain links TRBV10-3 with TRBJ1-2; unclear D gene. The source material was blood. The CDR3 sequence is CAISEEGQYGYTF. CDR3 nucleotides: TGTGCCATCAGTGAGGAGGGCCAATATGGCTACACCTTC.